This entry lists 22 T cell receptor beta chains sequenced from one sample in a study of blood T cell repertoires in COVID-19. Using immunoSEQ multiplex PCR, the repertoire was profiled, and TCRdb retains in-frame clones only, with some absent. The sample includes 180,000 or so clones, about 80% seen only once; the top ten take approximately 2.4%. Sequences were obtained from peripheral blood. The receptors here all came from a human donor with acute or convalescent COVID-19. The donor label of this sample is uncertain.

The V call is TRBV9, the J call TRBJ2-7, with unresolved D. Germline lookup yields CDR1 SGDLS and CDR2 YYNGEE. The length of the CDR3 is 14 residues. V lost 3 bases, J lost 0 bases, and 10 bases lay in between. The CDR3 spells CASSGSSSSYEQYF. CDR3 bases: TGTGCCAGCAGCGGGAGCTCGTCCTCCTACGAGCAGTACTTC.

This chain links TRBV19 with TRBJ2-3; 8 bases agree with TRBD1. V lost 5 bases and J lost 4; bases outside the gene matches: 11. The CDR3 is made up of 16 amino acids. CDR1 LNHDA and CDR2 SQIVND come from the germline V gene (reference sequence). Here the CDR3 DNA reads TGTGCCAGTAGTGTTACAGGGGGTCGAGCCGCAGATACGCAGTATTTT. This gives the protein CASSVTGGRAADTQYF.

This rearrangement joins TRBV3-1 (or the pseudogene TRBV3-2) to TRBJ1-3; D may be TRBD1 (5 bases). Germline CDR1 LGHDT, CDR2 YNNKEL (reference sequence). The V end lost 4 bases, the J end lost 10 bases, and 23 bases lay between the germline ends. The CDR3 loop spans 16 amino acids. The CDR3 protein is CASSPGGAHSRRTIYF. Written as DNA, the CDR3 is TGTGCCAGCAGCCCTGGAGGGGCACATAGCAGAAGGACCATATATTTT.

The chain joins TRBV10-3 to TRBJ2-5, with a possible D match to TRBD2 (6 bases). The end of the DNA fits TRBJ2-7 better, so the J call may be wrong. Germline CDR1 reads ENHRY; CDR2 reads SYGVKD. CDR3 length equals 14 residues. The DNA for the CDR3 is TGTGCCATCAGTGAAGGCGGGACCTCCTACGAGCAGTACTTC. It is translated as CAISEGGTSYEQYF.

This clone appeared a single time. The rearrangement uses TRBV27 and TRBJ1-1; D possibly corresponds to TRBD1 (6 bases). Germline CDR1 is MNHEY and CDR2 is SMNVEV (reference sequence). The CDR3 length is 14 residues. V lost 2 bases and J lost 1, with 8 bases in between. The CDR3 DNA reads TGTGCCAGCAGTTTAACAGGGAGGAACACTGAAGCTTTCTTT. This encodes CASSLTGRNTEAFF.

The chain links TRBV6-5 to TRBJ2-7, with 7 bases that match TRBD2. V shed 6 bases, J shed 2 bases, and the junction held 7 bases outside the gene matches. This CDR3 region has 14 residues. From germline, CDR1 is MNHEY and CDR2 SVGAGI. The CDR3 loop reads CASSYLAEPYEQYF. In DNA, the CDR3 is TGTGCCAGCAGCTACCTAGCGGAGCCCTACGAGCAGTACTTC.

The chain recombines TRBV5-6 with TRBJ1-2; TRBD1 matches at 9 bases. Germline CDR1 and CDR2: SGHDT and YYEEEE. Unmatched junction bases numbered 18, after V lost 5 bases and J lost 7 bases. The CDR3 is 17 residues long. The CDR3 loop reads CASRTLNPGQGMGGYTF. As DNA, the CDR3 is TGTGCCAGCAGAACCCTTAACCCGGGACAGGGAATGGGTGGCTACACCTTC.

V gene TRBV9 combines with J gene TRBJ1-2, with TRBD1 identical over 10 bases. This CDR3 has 14 amino acids. Unmatched junction bases numbered 3, after V lost 4 bases and J lost 3 bases. In germline, CDR1 is SGDLS, CDR2 YYNGEE. CDR3: CASSRQGADYGYTF. CDR3 nucleotide sequence: TGTGCCAGCAGCCGACAGGGGGCGGACTATGGCTACACCTTC.

The V gene is TRBV14, the J gene TRBJ1-1; D gene ambiguous. Looked up from germline, CDR1 is SGHDN and CDR2 is FVKESK. This CDR3 is built from 13 residues. The V and J ends lost 1 base and 11 bases respectively, with 14 bases between them. This CDR3 is CASSQGPTGKAFF. The CDR3 nucleotides are TGTGCCAGCAGCCAAGGACCCACGGGAAAGGCTTTCTTT.

The chain employs TRBV7-8 and TRBJ2-1, with a weak D call TRBD2 (6 bases). The length of the CDR3 is 15 residues. Trimming removed 5 bases at V and 0 bases at J, with 11 bases between. Germline values: CDR1 SGHVS, CDR2 FQNEAQ. The CDR3 region has the DNA TGTGCCAGCAGCGTGGACGGGAGCTCCTACAATGAGCAGTTCTTC. Residues: CASSVDGSSYNEQFF. Full variable domain (missing parts from reference TRBV7-8 and TRBJ2-1): GAGVSQSPRYKVAKRGQDVALRCDPISGHVSLFWYQQALGQGPEFLTYFQNEAQLDKSGLPSDRFFAERPEGSVSTLKIQRTQQEDSAVYLCASSVDGSSYNEQFFGPGTRLTVL.

This chain uses TRBV5-1 with TRBJ2-3; 8 bases line up with TRBD2. Germline CDR1 and CDR2: SGHRS and YFSETQ. Germline trimming cut 4 bases from V and 5 bases from J; bases unmatched to any gene: 6. The CDR3 sequence is 14 residues long. Written as DNA, the CDR3 is TGCGCCAGCAGCGCCCTCGGGGGGGAAGATACGCAGTATTTT. Protein product: CASSALGGEDTQYF. Complete variable domain (other parts from reference TRBV5-1 and TRBJ2-3): KAGVTQTPRYLIKTRGQQVTLSCSPISGHRSVSWYQQTPGQGLQFLFEYFSETQRNKGNFPGRFSGRQFSNSRSEMNVSTLELGDSALYLCASSALGGEDTQYFGPGTRLTVL.

This clone occurred a few times. The CDR3, as DNA: TGTGCCTGGAAAGTCGCGGACACTGAAGCTTTCTTT. It specifies CAWKVADTEAFF. The chain has TRBV30 and TRBJ1-1, with D hard to call. Germline V gene lookup returns CDR1 GTSNPN and CDR2 SVGIG (reference sequence). V lost 4 bases and J 3 bases, leaving 9 bases between the germline ends. The CDR3 extends over 12 amino acids.

The genes are TRBV5-4 and TRBJ2-5, with a tentative D call TRBD1 (8 bases). This CDR3 is 17 amino acids long. V was pared by 3 bases and J by 6 bases, with 24 bases between. Germline lookup yields CDR1 SGHNT and CDR2 YYREEE (reference sequence). The CDR3 spells CASSWTDREGFGQTQYF. In nucleotides, the CDR3 is TGTGCCAGCAGCTGGACGGACAGGGAGGGTTTCGGGCAGACCCAGTACTTC.

The chain employs TRBV10-3 and TRBJ2-3, with TRBD2 matching over 10 bases. V was clipped by 1 base and J by 6 bases; unmatched bases: 13. Germline V gene sequence: CDR1 ENHRY, CDR2 SYGVKD. The CDR3 extends over 18 amino acids. The CDR3 protein is CAISEFIDSGGARDTQYF. CDR3 coding DNA: TGTGCCATCAGTGAGTTTATCGACAGCGGGGGGGCCAGGGATACGCAGTATTTT.

The chain combines TRBV7-2 with TRBJ2-7; a possible D gene is TRBD1 (6 bases). Trimming removed 5 bases from V and 4 bases from J, with 18 bases in between. Germline loops: CDR1 SGHTA, CDR2 FQGNSA. The CDR3 runs to 15 residues. The CDR3 reads CASSPPLQGSYEQYF. In DNA form, the CDR3 reads TGTGCCAGCAGCCCGCCCTTACAGGGATCATACGAGCAGTACTTC.

In this sample, this clone turned up a few times. The V gene is TRBV6-5, the J gene TRBJ1-1; 8 positions match TRBD1. The CDR3 extends over 15 amino acids. Germline loops: CDR1 MNHEY, CDR2 SVGAGI. V lost 6 bases and J lost 4; bases outside the gene matches: 10. Written as DNA, the CDR3 is TGTGCCAGCAGGCCTCAGGGGGCGAGCGGCACTGAAGCTTTCTTT. Translation: CASRPQGASGTEAFF.

V and J are TRBV7-6 and TRBJ2-1; TRBD2 matches 15 bases. The CDR3 totals 16 residues. Germline V gene lookup returns CDR1 SGHVS and CDR2 FNYEAQ. V gave up 2 bases and J gave up 6 bases; unmatched junction bases: 2. Here the CDR3 DNA reads TGTGCCAGCAGCTTAAGGACTAGCGGGAGGGCCAATGAGCAGTTCTTC. Translating gives CASSLRTSGRANEQFF.

The rearrangement links TRBV6-5 to TRBJ2-3; TRBD1 matches 8 bases. Per the germline V gene, CDR1 is MNHEY and CDR2 is SVGAGI. With 10 bases clipped from V and 0 bases from J, the junction kept 6 bases outside the gene matches. This CDR3 contains 14 residues. The CDR3 DNA reads as TGTGCCACCATTCGGGACAGGAGCACAGATACGCAGTATTTT. This sequence encodes CATIRDRSTDTQYF.

The gene calls are TRBV7-8 and TRBJ1-1; D is possibly TRBD1 (6 bases). Trimming cost V 2 bases and J 4 bases, with 11 bases left between them. The CDR3 is 14 amino acids. Germline loops: CDR1 SGHVS, CDR2 FQNEAQ. CDR3 loop: CASSLRQVSTEAFF. Here the CDR3 DNA reads TGTGCCAGCAGCTTAAGACAGGTCAGCACTGAAGCTTTCTTT.

This clone was detected only a few times. This chain links TRBV7-6 with TRBJ1-3; D is possibly TRBD1 (5 bases). CDR1 is SGHVS, CDR2 FNYEAQ, per germline. This CDR3 region has 15 residues. V shed 6 bases and J shed 0 bases, with 12 bases lying between them. The CDR3 here is CASRPRDSSGNTIYF. The CDR3 DNA is TGTGCCAGCAGGCCCCGGGACTCCTCTGGAAACACCATATATTTT.

V is TRBV28 and J is TRBJ2-6, with 7 nucleotides matching TRBD2. The CDR3 totals 15 residues. Germline lookup yields CDR1 MDHEN and CDR2 SYDVKM. Trimming took 2 bases from V and 3 from J; bases not matched to a gene: 1. The CDR3 sequence is CASSLGTNGANVLTF. DNA of the CDR3: TGTGCCAGCAGTTTAGGGACTAATGGGGCCAACGTCCTGACTTTC.

V gene TRBV7-3 combines with J gene TRBJ2-1; 13 positions agree with TRBD2. The length of the CDR3 is 17 residues. In germline, CDR1 is SGHTA, CDR2 FQGTGA. J was trimmed by 6 bases and V by 5 bases; bases with no gene match: 10. The CDR3 DNA reads TGTGCCAGCAGCCTGGGACTAGCGGGAAGCGGACGCAATGAGCAGTTCTTC. As protein: CASSLGLAGSGRNEQFF.